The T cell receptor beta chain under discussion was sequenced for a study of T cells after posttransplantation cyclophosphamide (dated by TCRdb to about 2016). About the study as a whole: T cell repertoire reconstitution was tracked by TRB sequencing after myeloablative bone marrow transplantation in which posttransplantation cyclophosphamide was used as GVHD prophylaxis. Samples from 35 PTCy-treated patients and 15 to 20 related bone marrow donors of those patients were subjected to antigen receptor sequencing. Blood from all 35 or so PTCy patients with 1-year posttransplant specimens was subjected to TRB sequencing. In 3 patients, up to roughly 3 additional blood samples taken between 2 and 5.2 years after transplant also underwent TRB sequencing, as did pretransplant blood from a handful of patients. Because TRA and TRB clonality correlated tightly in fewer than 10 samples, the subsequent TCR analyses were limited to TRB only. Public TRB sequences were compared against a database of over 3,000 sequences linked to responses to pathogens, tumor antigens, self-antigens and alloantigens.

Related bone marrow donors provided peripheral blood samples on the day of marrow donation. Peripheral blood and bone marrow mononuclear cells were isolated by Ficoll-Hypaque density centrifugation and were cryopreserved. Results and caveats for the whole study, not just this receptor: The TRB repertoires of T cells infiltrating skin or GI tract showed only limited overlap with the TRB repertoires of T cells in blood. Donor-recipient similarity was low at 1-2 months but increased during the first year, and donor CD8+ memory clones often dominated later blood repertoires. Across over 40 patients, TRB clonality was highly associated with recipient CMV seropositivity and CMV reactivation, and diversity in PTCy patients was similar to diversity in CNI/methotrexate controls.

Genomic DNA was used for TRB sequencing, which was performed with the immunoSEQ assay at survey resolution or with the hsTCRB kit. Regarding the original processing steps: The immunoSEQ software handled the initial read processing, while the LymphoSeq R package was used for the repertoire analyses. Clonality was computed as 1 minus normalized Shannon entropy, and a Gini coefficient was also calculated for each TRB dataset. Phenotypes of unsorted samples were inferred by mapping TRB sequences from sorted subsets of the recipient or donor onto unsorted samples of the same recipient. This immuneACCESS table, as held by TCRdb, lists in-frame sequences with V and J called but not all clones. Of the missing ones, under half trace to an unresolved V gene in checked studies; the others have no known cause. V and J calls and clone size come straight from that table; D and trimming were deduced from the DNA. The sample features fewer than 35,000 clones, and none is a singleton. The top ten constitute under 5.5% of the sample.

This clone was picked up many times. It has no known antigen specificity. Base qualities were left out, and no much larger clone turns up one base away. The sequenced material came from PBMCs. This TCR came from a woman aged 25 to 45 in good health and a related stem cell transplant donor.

In nucleotides, the sequence is TGTGCCAGCAGTGACGGCGGGGGCCTAGGTGGCTACACCTTC. This translates into CASSDGGGLGGYTF. The chain couples TRBV6-4 to TRBJ1-2; TRBD1 could be the D gene, as 6 bases match. Trimming takes 2 bases from V and 7 bases from J, and the germline ends sit 14 bases apart. The cysteine opens and the phenylalanine closes a CDR3 of 14 amino acids. CDR3 DNA is the only sequence kept; it has 42 bases, read in frame from the first base. Based on the germline V gene, the CDR1 and CDR2 sequences are MRHNA and SNTAGT.